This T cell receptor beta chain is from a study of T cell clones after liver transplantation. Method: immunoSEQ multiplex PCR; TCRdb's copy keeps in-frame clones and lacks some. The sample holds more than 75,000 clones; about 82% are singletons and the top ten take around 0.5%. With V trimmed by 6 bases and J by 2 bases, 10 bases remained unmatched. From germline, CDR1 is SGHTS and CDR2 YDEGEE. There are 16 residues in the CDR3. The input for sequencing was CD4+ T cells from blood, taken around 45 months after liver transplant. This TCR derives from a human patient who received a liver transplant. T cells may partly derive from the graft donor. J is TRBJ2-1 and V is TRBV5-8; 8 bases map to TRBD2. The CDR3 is CASTLLTSATYNEQFF. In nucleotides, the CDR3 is TGTGCCAGCACCCTCCTGACTAGCGCAACCTACAATGAGCAGTTCTTC.